A single T cell receptor beta chain is shown here with its context. Its antigen remains unknown. J gave up 2 bases and V 7 bases, and 9 bases lay outside the gene matches. Germline V gene data show CDR1 as SGHRS and CDR2 as YFSETQ. There are 16 residues in the CDR3. The source of the sample is a study of cytomegalovirus exposure and HLA in healthy donors. Findings and limits, study-wide: Overall, approximately 150 TCR beta chains were annotated as cytomegalovirus-associated.

Primers: 60 Vbeta forward and 13 Jbeta reverse. Only in-frame clones appear in the TCRdb table, and some are missing; sequencing was by immunoSEQ multiplex PCR. The profile shows roughly 100,000 clones, about 70% of them singletons. The chain has TRBV5-1 and TRBJ1-5; TRBD1 matches 10 bases. The sample comprised PBMCs. This sequence originates from a boy younger than 18 in good health and CMV-seronegative. The CDR3 reads CASSQGGQGGNQPQHF. The CDR3 DNA reads as TGCGCCAGCTCCCAGGGAGGACAGGGGGGCAATCAGCCCCAGCATTTT.